Below are 29 T cell receptor beta chains sequenced from a single sample in a study of blood T cell repertoires in COVID-19. Repertoires were generated with immunoSEQ multiplex PCR, while TCRdb's copy carries only in-frame clones and drops some. The table includes some 180,000 clones, roughly 86% detected once. Sequencing was carried out using peripheral blood. All receptors come from a woman of 80 years or more with COVID-19, enrolled during active disease.

V and J are TRBV5-6 and TRBJ1-2, with TRBD1 matching over 8 bases. V lost 4 bases and J lost 8; bases outside the gene matches: 10. Germline CDR1 is SGHDT and CDR2 is YYEEEE. The CDR3 extends over 14 amino acids. CDR3 protein: CASSPESGGLGYTF. The CDR3 nucleotides read TGTGCCAGCAGCCCAGAATCAGGGGGCCTCGGCTACACCTTC.

The chain links TRBV13 to TRBJ1-2; 7 nucleotides agree with TRBD1. Looked up from germline, CDR1 is PRHDT and CDR2 is FYEKMQ (reference sequence). With V trimmed by 5 bases and J by 0 bases, 6 bases remained unmatched. This CDR3 contains 15 residues. CDR3 in amino acids: CASSPGGHPNYGYTF. The CDR3 region has the DNA TGTGCCAGCAGCCCAGGGGGGCACCCTAACTATGGCTACACCTTC.

The chain has TRBV29-1 and TRBJ2-1; 12 bases are shared with TRBD2. The CDR3 is 14 residues long. CDR1 and CDR2 from the germline V gene are SQVTM and ANQGSEA. After removal of 6 bases from V and 7 bases from J, the junction contained 7 bases not matched to a gene. CDR3 DNA: TGCAGCGTGACGGGACTAGCGGGTCAGAATGAGCAGTTCTTC. This encodes CSVTGLAGQNEQFF.

The CDR3 is CASSIVRRGSYNEQFF. The DNA of the CDR3 is TGTGCCAGTAGTATAGTAAGGAGGGGCTCCTACAATGAGCAGTTCTTC. This rearrangement joins TRBV19 to TRBJ2-1; tentatively, D is TRBD2 (6 bases). Looked up from germline, CDR1 is LNHDA and CDR2 is SQIVND (reference sequence). Trimming removed 1 base at V and 0 bases at J, with 10 bases between. The CDR3 contains 16 residues.

The rearrangement links TRBV28 to TRBJ2-7; weak D call: TRBD2 (6 bases). Looked up from germline, CDR1 is MDHEN and CDR2 is SYDVKM. The CDR3 is 14 amino acids. Trimming cost V 5 bases and J 3 bases, with 14 bases left between them. CDR3 DNA: TGTGCCAGCAGTCTAGCGCACAGCTACTACGAGCAGTACTTC. Encoded protein: CASSLAHSYYEQYF.

Concerning this clone itself: Other nucleotide sequences in the sample specify the same CDR3. The chain is built from TRBV6-2 or TRBV6-3 and TRBJ1-1; D uncertain. Trimming removed 2 bases at V and 1 base at J, with 5 bases between. The germline gives CDR1 MNHEY, CDR2 SVGEGT. CDR3 size: 13 residues. CDR3 region: CASSYTGNTEAFF. CDR3 nucleotides: TGTGCCAGCAGTTACACGGGGAACACTGAAGCTTTCTTT.

The V gene is TRBV5-5, the J gene TRBJ1-5; TRBD1 aligns across 9 bases. CDR1 is SGHKS and CDR2 is YYEKEE in the germline V gene (reference sequence). J was trimmed by 7 bases and V by 4 bases; bases with no gene match: 6. CDR3 length: 14 amino acids. The CDR3 DNA follows: TGTGCCAGCAGCAGGGGACAGGGAGAACAGCCCCAGCATTTT. Amino acid sequence: CASSRGQGEQPQHF.

The chain joins TRBV12-3 or TRBV12-4 to TRBJ1-5; tentatively, D is TRBD1 (6 bases). V was cut by 3 bases and J by 7 bases, with 10 bases left in between. This CDR3 region has 13 residues. CDR3 in amino acids: CASSFQGRQPQHF. The CDR3 region has the DNA TGTGCCAGCAGTTTTCAGGGGAGACAGCCCCAGCATTTT.

The CDR3 sequence is CASDGTGANEKLFF. The CDR3 nucleotides are TGTGCCAGCGACGGGACAGGGGCTAATGAAAAACTGTTTTTT. V usage is TRBV19 and J usage is TRBJ1-4; 10 bases agree with TRBD1. With V trimmed by 9 bases and J by 3 bases, 4 bases remained unmatched. CDR1 is LNHDA and CDR2 is SQIVND in the germline V gene (reference sequence). The CDR3 runs 14 residues.

This chain connects TRBV18 to TRBJ1-1; D remains ambiguous. This CDR3 has 15 amino acids. Per the germline V gene, CDR1 is KGHSH and CDR2 is LQKENI. The V end lost 3 bases, the J end lost 5 bases, and 16 bases lay between the germline ends. For the CDR3, the DNA is TGTGCCAGCTCACCTGCCATCGAGGGAGGGACTGAAGCTTTCTTT. Amino acids: CASSPAIEGGTEAFF.

The rearrangement joins TRBV4-1 to TRBJ1-1; possibly TRBD1 for D (5 bases). CDR1 is MGHRA, CDR2 YSYEKL, per germline. V lost 0 bases to trimming and J lost 10 bases, with 15 bases between them. The CDR3 consists of 14 residues. Here the CDR3 DNA reads TGCGCCAGCAGCCAAGATCCCAGGGTGGGTAGAGCTTTCTTT. Translation gives CASSQDPRVGRAFF.

The CDR3 loop is CASSIGTTQPQHF. CDR3 nucleotide sequence: TGTGCCAGCAGCATAGGGACAACTCAGCCCCAGCATTTT. This sequence joins TRBV6-5 and TRBJ1-5; D is perhaps TRBD1 (6 bases). The CDR3 length is 13 residues. V lost 6 bases and J 6 bases, leaving 12 bases between the germline ends. The germline CDR1 and CDR2 sequences are MNHEY and SVGAGI.

This rearrangement joins TRBV5-1 to TRBJ2-7, with a possible D match to TRBD1 (5 bases). In germline, CDR1 is SGHRS, CDR2 YFSETQ. CDR3 length: 12 amino acids. Trimming left V 1 base short and J 6 bases short, with 8 bases between. Here the CDR3 reads CASSLQGSEQYF. The CDR3 region has the DNA TGCGCCAGCAGCTTGCAGGGTTCCGAGCAGTACTTC.

The rearrangement links TRBV7-2 to TRBJ1-1; D not certain. The germline gives CDR1 SGHTA, CDR2 FQGNSA. Trimming cost V 1 base and J 6 bases, with 9 bases left between them. The CDR3 is made up of 13 amino acids. The CDR3 nucleotides are TGTGCCAGCAGCTTAGTGAGGGATTCTGAAGCTTTCTTT. Protein product: CASSLVRDSEAFF.

The V gene is TRBV19, the J gene TRBJ1-6; TRBD1 aligns across 7 bases. The CDR3 contains 14 residues. The ends lost 10 bases at V and 5 bases at J; junction bases unmatched: 8. Germline V lookup: CDR1 LNHDA, CDR2 SQIVND (reference sequence). The CDR3 reads CATRQGRNNSPLHF. The CDR3 nucleotides read TGTGCCACCCGACAGGGACGGAATAATTCACCCCTCCACTTT.

This chain links TRBV2 with TRBJ2-6; no definite D call. In germline, CDR1 is SNHLY, CDR2 FYNNEI. CDR3 length: 15 amino acids. The germline V and J ends were trimmed by 3 bases and 0 bases, with 6 bases remaining between them. The CDR3 loop is CASSDWSSGANVLTF. In nucleotides, the CDR3 is TGTGCCAGCAGTGATTGGAGCTCTGGGGCCAACGTCCTGACTTTC.

The V and J genes are TRBV19 and TRBJ2-5, with D possibly matching TRBD2 (5 bases). The CDR3 sequence is 15 residues long. V lost 2 bases, J lost 5 bases, and 15 bases lay in between. Germline CDR1 LNHDA, CDR2 SQIVND (reference sequence). The CDR3 DNA reads as TGTGCCAGTAGTATAAATCCCGGGGAAGTGGAGACCCAGTACTTC. Residues: CASSINPGEVETQYF.

The V call is TRBV2, the J call TRBJ1-6; no firm D call. Germline V lookup: CDR1 SNHLY, CDR2 FYNNEI. Trimming shortened V by 6 bases and J by 5 bases, and 8 bases separated the two germline ends. CDR3 size: 13 residues. CDR3 sequence reads: CASSGEDNSPLHF. The CDR3 DNA reads as TGTGCCAGCAGCGGAGAAGATAATTCACCCCTCCACTTT.

This chain connects TRBV5-1 to TRBJ2-7, with D perhaps matching TRBD1 (5 bases). The CDR3 covers 14 residues. Trimming stripped 0 bases from V and 4 bases from J, with 11 bases between. Germline values: CDR1 SGHRS, CDR2 YFSETQ. Written as DNA, the CDR3 is TGCGCCAGCAGCTTGGGACAGCGATTTTACGAGCAGTACTTC. Translating it yields CASSLGQRFYEQYF.

This chain connects TRBV20-1 to TRBJ2-7; 7 bases fit TRBD2. The CDR3 is 11 amino acids. Germline V gene data show CDR1 as DFQATT and CDR2 as SNEGSKA (reference sequence). J lost 3 bases, V lost 8 bases, and 4 bases had no gene match. Written as DNA, the CDR3 is TGCAGTCTGGGGGGGGACTACGAGCAGTACTTC. As protein: CSLGGDYEQYF.

This rearrangement joins TRBV18 to TRBJ2-1; 13 nucleotides line up with TRBD2. This CDR3 has 19 amino acids. Germline CDR1 KGHSH, CDR2 LQKENI. The V gene end was trimmed by 2 bases and the J gene end by 0 bases; junction bases not matched to a gene: 7. CDR3: CASSPGTSGNLSSYNEQFF. The CDR3 bases are TGTGCCAGCTCACCAGGGACTAGCGGGAACTTAAGCTCCTACAATGAGCAGTTCTTC.

This chain joins TRBV3-1 (or the pseudogene TRBV3-2) and TRBJ1-1; possibly TRBD1 for D (5 bases). Germline CDR1 LGHDT, CDR2 YNNKEL (reference sequence). This CDR3 contains 14 residues. Trimming shortened V by 4 bases and J by 1 base, and 10 bases separated the two germline ends. The DNA for the CDR3 is TGTGCCAGCAGCCCGCCCGGGGGGAACACTGAAGCTTTCTTT. It is translated as CASSPPGGNTEAFF.

The gene calls are TRBV9 and TRBJ1-2, with 8 bases identical to TRBD1. V trimming: 0 bases; J trimming: 1 base; junction bases outside the gene matches: 2. In germline, CDR1 is SGDLS, CDR2 YYNGEE. The length of the CDR3 is 15 residues. The CDR3 protein is CASSVGGQGNYGYTF. In DNA form, the CDR3 reads TGTGCCAGCAGCGTAGGAGGACAGGGTAACTATGGCTACACCTTC. The variable domain in full, with the rest retrieved from reference TRBV9 and TRBJ1-2, is DSGVTQTPKHLITATGQRVTLRCSPRSGDLSVYWYQQSLDQGLQFLIQYYNGEERAKGNILERFSAQQFPDLHSELNLSSLELGDSALYFCASSVGGQGNYGYTFGSGTRLTVV.

CDR3 sequence: CASSPPRQGTGVPPLHF. The CDR3 DNA reads TGTGCCAGCAGCCCCCCTCGTCAGGGGACAGGCGTCCCACCCCTCCACTTT. The rearrangement uses TRBV5-4 and TRBJ1-6; 8 bases match TRBD1. The CDR3 contains 17 residues. V gave up 4 bases and J gave up 11 bases; unmatched junction bases: 17. Germline loops: CDR1 SGHNT, CDR2 YYREEE (reference sequence).

The chain recombines TRBV20-1 with TRBJ2-2, with D unclear. Trimming took 3 bases from V and 8 from J, leaving 13 bases between them. Germline V gene lookup returns CDR1 DFQATT and CDR2 SNEGSKA (reference sequence). The CDR3 sequence is 13 residues long. In DNA, the CDR3 is TGCAGTGCTAGTCCTCTAGGTGCTGGGGAGCTGTTTTTT. Translation gives CSASPLGAGELFF.

Worth noting for this clone: The sample contains more than one DNA sequence encoding this CDR3. V usage is TRBV11-2 and J usage is TRBJ2-1; D is ambiguous. The V gene lost 5 bases and the J gene lost 0 bases, with 5 bases spanning the gap. Germline-derived CDR1 and CDR2 are SGHAT and FQNNGV. CDR3 size: 13 residues. The CDR3 here is CASSLGSYNEQFF. CDR3 nucleotide sequence: TGTGCCAGCAGCCTCGGCTCCTACAATGAGCAGTTCTTC.

This CDR3 reads CASWSPTGTGTGANVLTF. CDR3 coding DNA: TGTGCCAGCTGGAGTCCAACCGGGACAGGGACGGGGGCCAACGTCCTGACTTTC. The chain joins TRBV2 to TRBJ2-6, with 9 bases lining up with TRBD1. The length of the CDR3 is 18 residues. CDR1 and CDR2 (germline): SNHLY, FYNNEI. V lost 8 bases to trimming and J lost 4 bases; unmatched junction nucleotides: 15. Based on the CDR3 plus reference TRBV2 and TRBJ2-6, the full variable domain is EPEVTQTPSHQVTQMGQEVILRCVPISNHLYFYWYRQILGQKVEFLVSFYNNEISEKSEIFDDQFSVERPDGSNFTLKIRSTKLEDSAMYFCASWSPTGTGTGANVLTFGAGSRLTVL.

The chain uses TRBV10-3 and TRBJ1-5; D is undetermined. The V gene lost 0 bases and the J gene lost 0 bases, with 9 bases spanning the gap. The length of the CDR3 is 16 residues. Germline V gene lookup returns CDR1 ENHRY and CDR2 SYGVKD. This CDR3 is CAISESRSYSNQPQHF. CDR3 bases: TGTGCCATCAGTGAGTCGAGGAGTTATAGCAATCAGCCCCAGCATTTT.

The chain has TRBV5-4 and TRBJ2-3; 13 bases match TRBD2. CDR3 size: 17 residues. The V gene end was trimmed by 1 base and the J gene end by 2 bases; junction bases not matched to a gene: 4. The germline V gene has CDR1 SGHNT and CDR2 YYREEE (reference sequence). CDR3 protein: CASSLRTSGSFTDTQYF. The DNA for the CDR3 is TGTGCCAGCAGCTTGAGGACTAGCGGGAGTTTCACAGATACGCAGTATTTT.